The T cell receptor beta chain described here comes from a study of blood T cell repertoires in COVID-19. Overall study: Spain, Italy and the United States supplied samples that represented acute and convalescent COVID-19.

The protocol was immunoSEQ multiplex PCR, while the TCRdb copy is restricted to in-frame clones and leaves out a portion. The profile covers around 300,000 clones, with around nine tenths appearing a single time and over 9% taken by the ten largest. In germline, CDR1 is MNHEY, CDR2 SVGEGT. The CDR3 is 15 residues long. Trimming pared 0 bases from V and 0 bases from J, leaving 8 bases between. Individuals drawn from approximately 26 US areas were roughly 18 to 100 years old. For recovered donors of Cohort 3, there were two negative PCRs, clearance, or symptom resolution. This TCR came from a woman aged 25 to 45 who had recovered from COVID-19. The source material was PBMCs or T cells enriched from blood (not recorded which). The J gene is TRBJ1-2, the V gene TRBV6-2 or TRBV6-3; D unresolved. CDR3 bases: TGTGCCAGCAGTTACTCTGGGGAGACTAACTATGGCTACACCTTC. This gives the protein CASSYSGETNYGYTF.